These 13 T cell receptor beta chains were all obtained from the same sample, sequenced in a study of T-cell memory formation after mild COVID-19. TCRdb reprocessed the 5' RACE reads with MiXCR, giving one entry per CDR3 protein. Of fewer than 150,000 distinct CDR3 sequences in the sample, roughly 6% were seen once. Sequencing was carried out using PBMCs or a T cell subset sorted from them (not recorded which). These TCRs come from an adult woman who had mild COVID-19 (a few samples of this study predate the infection). Cell type and time point are not known.

This clonotype came up a few times. V is TRBV10-3 and J is TRBJ2-5; 9 nucleotides align to TRBD2. V lost 3 bases and J lost 2; bases outside the gene matches: 4. The CDR3 runs to 15 residues. Germline V CDR1 and CDR2: ENHRY, SYGVKD. The CDR3 sequence: CAISERAGGQETQYF. In DNA, the CDR3 is TGTGCCATCAGTGAAAGGGCGGGGGGGCAAGAGACCCAGTACTTC.

This clonotype appeared a few times. The chain couples TRBV11-2 to TRBJ1-4; D unclear. The CDR3 sequence is 16 residues long. V shed 4 bases and J shed 6 bases, with 18 bases lying between them. The germline CDR1 and CDR2 sequences are SGHAT and FQNNGV. The CDR3 loop reads CASSSQLAARDEKLFF. As DNA, the CDR3 is TGTGCCAGCAGCTCCCAATTGGCAGCACGGGATGAAAAACTGTTTTTT.

This chain links TRBV4-1 with TRBJ1-4; 8 nucleotides match TRBD1. V shed 4 bases, J shed 8 bases, and the junction held 9 bases outside the gene matches. The CDR3 consists of 15 residues. The germline V gene encodes CDR1 MGHRA and CDR2 YSYEKL. The CDR3 sequence: CASSLYRGDNEKLFF. CDR3 bases: TGCGCCAGCAGCCTCTACAGGGGGGACAACGAAAAACTGTTTTTT.

This clonotype appeared many times. The gene calls are TRBV10-3 and TRBJ2-5; D gene ambiguous. The length of the CDR3 is 14 residues. From germline, CDR1 is ENHRY and CDR2 SYGVKD. With 3 bases removed from V and 5 bases from J, the gap between germline ends came to 13 bases. The CDR3 loop reads CAISERAGVETQYF. CDR3 coding DNA: TGTGCCATCAGTGAACGGGCTGGGGTGGAGACCCAGTACTTC.

The genes are TRBV28 and TRBJ2-7; a possible D gene is TRBD2 (5 bases). Germline V gene data show CDR1 as MDHEN and CDR2 as SYDVKM. With 6 bases removed from V and 4 bases from J, the gap between germline ends came to 10 bases. The CDR3 sequence is 12 residues long. The CDR3 sequence: CASSSGLYEQYF. The CDR3, as DNA: TGTGCCAGCAGCTCGGGGTTATACGAGCAGTACTTC.

This clonotype has at least ten counts. The chain is built from TRBV7-8 and TRBJ1-1, with D unclear. V was cut by 2 bases and J by 6 bases, with 13 bases left in between. Germline V gene sequence: CDR1 SGHVS, CDR2 FQNEAQ. The CDR3 covers 14 residues. CDR3 loop: CASSLNILGAEAFF. CDR3 nucleotides: TGTGCCAGCAGCTTAAACATCCTTGGGGCTGAAGCTTTCTTT.

This clonotype was counted at least ten times. The chain links TRBV12-3 or TRBV12-4 to TRBJ2-7; D may be TRBD2 (6 bases). CDR3 size: 14 residues. The germline V and J ends were trimmed by 1 base and 0 bases, with 7 bases remaining between them. The CDR3: CASSLGGTSYEQYF. CDR3 DNA: TGTGCCAGCAGTTTAGGCGGGACCTCCTACGAGCAGTACTTC.

This clonotype was counted ten times or more. V is TRBV7-2 and J is TRBJ2-1; no clear D. Trimming shortened V by 5 bases and J by 9 bases, and 8 bases separated the two germline ends. This CDR3 comprises 11 residues. Germline CDR1 and CDR2: SGHTA and FQGNSA. CDR3 protein: CASSTVGEQFF. In DNA, the CDR3 is TGTGCCAGCAGCACAGTAGGTGAGCAGTTCTTC.

This clonotype has ten or more counts. The rearrangement links TRBV11-3 to TRBJ2-3, with D uncertain. V was pared by 5 bases and J by 5 bases, with 11 bases between. The CDR3 runs 13 residues. Germline CDR1 SGHNT, CDR2 YENEEA. The chain's CDR3 is CASSLNYRDTQYF. The DNA of the CDR3 is TGTGCCAGCAGCCTGAACTACCGAGATACGCAGTATTTT.

This clonotype was recorded a few times. The J gene is TRBJ1-1, the V gene TRBV7-9; possibly TRBD1 for D (5 bases). Germline CDR1 and CDR2: SEHNR and FQNEAQ (reference sequence). The CDR3 runs to 13 residues. Trimming cost V 7 bases and J 7 bases, with 16 bases left between them. The CDR3 sequence is CASNPTLGVEAFF. The DNA for the CDR3 is TGTGCCAGCAACCCGACCCTAGGGGTTGAAGCTTTCTTT. Combining the CDR3 with reference TRBV7-9 and TRBJ1-1 gives the whole variable domain DTGVSQNPRHKITKRGQNVTFRCDPISEHNRLYWYRQTLGQGPEFLTYFQNEAQLEKSRLLSDRFSAERPKGSFSTLEIQRTEQGDSAMYLCASNPTLGVEAFFGQGTRLTVV.

V gene TRBV30 combines with J gene TRBJ1-5; perhaps TRBD1 as D (5 bases). The CDR3 contains 14 residues. CDR1 GTSNPN and CDR2 SVGIG come from the germline V gene (reference sequence). V was clipped by 5 bases and J by 0 bases, with 11 bases between them. CDR3 bases: TGTGCCTGGGCGACAGCTAATAGCAATCAGCCCCAGCATTTT. This encodes CAWATANSNQPQHF.

CDR3 bases: TGTGCCAGCAGCCCCCGGGGTTTGGCGGGACCTACGCAGTATTTT. Amino acids: CASSPRGLAGPTQYF. This rearrangement joins TRBV7-2 to TRBJ2-3; a possible D gene is TRBD2 (6 bases). The V and J ends lost 5 bases and 8 bases respectively, with 20 bases between them. The CDR3 runs 15 residues. Per germline, CDR1 SGHTA and CDR2 FQGNSA.

This clonotype was seen at least ten times. The J gene is TRBJ2-1, the V gene TRBV25-1; D ambiguous. V lost 6 bases, J lost 9 bases, and 9 bases lay in between. Germline lookup yields CDR1 MGHDK and CDR2 SYGVNS. The CDR3 consists of 11 residues. Written as DNA, the CDR3 is TGTGCCAGCAGGCAAGGAGTTGAGCAGTTCTTC. This gives the protein CASRQGVEQFF.